This T cell receptor (beta chain) is from a study of beta chain features in type 1 diabetes. Germline values: CDR1 MNHEY, CDR2 SVGAGI. V gave up 9 bases and J gave up 0 bases, with 9 bases separating them. This CDR3 spans 12 amino acids. Details on this clone: The antigen remains undetermined.

One heparinised draw of blood, averaging roughly 120 mL, came from each donor. Populations obtained by sorting all exceeded 98% purity. Notes on the study in general: VDJ junctions in type 1 diabetes patients carried more deletions and fewer insertions. High TCR expression in some cells could lead to their over-representation in cDNA sequencing. All four CD4+ subsets from Type 1 diabetes patients carried moderately but significantly shorter TCRB CDR3s.

All of the isolated RNA was reverse transcribed, so expressed TCRB transcripts were sequenced. Method: immunoSEQ multiplex PCR; TCRdb's copy keeps in-frame clones and lacks some. The table shows some 350,000 clones, with 8% to 10% occurring only once. The sample consisted of central memory CD4+ T cells from blood. This TCR derives from a man aged 30 to 45 with type 1 diabetes. The V and J genes are TRBV6-5 and TRBJ2-7; D may be TRBD1 (5 bases). CDR3 DNA: TGTGCCAGTTCGGACAACTCCTACGAGCAGTACTTC. Translated: CASSDNSYEQYF.